The rows below give T cell receptor beta chains drawn from one sample of a study of blood T cell repertoires in COVID-19. Method: immunoSEQ multiplex PCR; TCRdb's copy keeps in-frame clones and lacks some. Among under 200,000 clones listed, around 85% were seen once. The sequencing sample was made of peripheral blood. The receptor source for this set is an older woman with COVID-19, enrolled during active disease. Each CDR3 is given with its conserved first and last residue. The D gene is left open where the match is weak. Clone sizes are given selectively: once, few, many, or a class where the clone is expanded.

d_call j_call v_call clone_size cdr3_nt cdr3_aa
- TRBJ1-4 TRBV5-6 - TGTGCCAGCAGCTTGGAACGCCGGACACCACCTTCTAATGAAAAACTGTTTTTT CASSLERRTPPSNEKLFF
TRBD1 TRBJ2-3 TRBV27 - TGTGCCAGCAGTCTGGGGACAGGTAGACCGCAGTATTTT CASSLGTGRPQYF
- TRBJ1-5 TRBV9 - TGTGCCAGCAGCGTAGCCGACAGTAGCAATCAGCCCCAGCATTTT CASSVADSSNQPQHF
TRBD2 TRBJ2-1 TRBV7-2 - TGTGCCAGCAGCATCACTAGCGGGAGGCGTGCTGAGCAGTTCTTC CASSITSGRRAEQFF
TRBD1 TRBJ1-2 TRBV29-1 - TGCAGCGCTTGGACAGGCCTACCTGGGGGCTACACCTTC CSAWTGLPGGYTF
- TRBJ1-4 TRBV30 - TGTGCAGGGGCGGCTAATGAAAAACTGTTTTTT CAGAANEKLFF
TRBD1 TRBJ2-7 TRBV2 - TGTGCCAGCAGTGCAACAGGGGGAGGCTACGAGCAGTACTTC CASSATGGGYEQYF
TRBD2 TRBJ2-7 TRBV28 - TGTGCCAGCACCCACCCCCAGCGGGAGATGGACGAGCAGTACTTC CASTHPQREMDEQYF
- TRBJ1-4 TRBV18 - TGTGCCAGCTCACCTCTCAGGGGCGATAATGAAAAACTGTTTTTT CASSPLRGDNEKLFF
- TRBJ1-6 TRBV18 - TGTGCCAGCTCACCGTCTACCTCGCGGAATTCACCCCTCCACTTT CASSPSTSRNSPLHF
- TRBJ1-2 TRBV9 - TGTGCCAGCAGCGCCCCTTCGAGAGGCAGCGGTAAGAATGGCTACACCTTC CASSAPSRGSGKNGYTF
- TRBJ2-6 TRBV6-2/TRBV6-3 - TGTGCCAGCAGTCGCGAGCACTCTGGGGCCAACGTCCTGACTTTC CASSREHSGANVLTF
TRBD2 TRBJ2-5 TRBV6-1 - TGTGCCAGCAGTGAAGCGCGCGGGGGACTAGTAGAGACCCAGTACTTC CASSEARGGLVETQYF
- TRBJ2-5 TRBV24-1 - TGTGCCACCAGTGATTCGGACAGAAACCAAGAGACCCAGTACTTC CATSDSDRNQETQYF
- TRBJ1-5 TRBV27 few TGTGCCAGCAGTGGGGAGGGCTACGCGGGTCAGCCCCAGCATTTT CASSGEGYAGQPQHF
TRBD1 TRBJ1-2 TRBV6-5 once TGTGCCAGCAACGGACAGGTGGGAGGCTACACCTTC CASNGQVGGYTF
- TRBJ1-2 TRBV30 - TGTGCCTGGAGAGCGCGGGATGGCTACACCTTC CAWRARDGYTF
TRBD1 TRBJ1-5 TRBV19 - TGTGCCAGTAGGGAGGGACAGGGGAGCAATCAGCCCCAGCATTTT CASREGQGSNQPQHF
- TRBJ2-1 TRBV2 - TGTGCCAGCAGCGCCCTAGCGTCTGAGCAGTTCTTC CASSALASEQFF
TRBD1 TRBJ1-5 TRBV6-6 - TGTGCCGGGGGACAGGGGGCCAATCAGCCCCAGCATTTT CAGGQGANQPQHF
TRBD2 TRBJ2-3 TRBV28 - TGTGCCAGCAGTCTAGCGGGGGATACGCAGTATTTT CASSLAGDTQYF
- TRBJ1-2 TRBV27 - TGTGCCAGCAGTCCCCGAGGAGCAGCCTATGGCTACACCTTC CASSPRGAAYGYTF
TRBD1 TRBJ2-7 TRBV18 once TGTGCCAGCTCACCAAAATCTGACAGGGGTAGCGAGCAGTACTTC CASSPKSDRGSEQYF
TRBD1 TRBJ1-1 TRBV5-4 - TGTGCCAGCAGCTTTACTAGACAGGGGACAAAAGCTTTCTTT CASSFTRQGTKAFF
TRBD1 TRBJ2-7 TRBV2 - TGTGCCAGCAGGAGGGGGCCCCAAGAGCAGTACTTC CASRRGPQEQYF
TRBD2 TRBJ2-7 TRBV18 once TGTGCCAGCTCACCCAGGACTAGCGGGACCTACGAGCAGTACTTC CASSPRTSGTYEQYF
- TRBJ2-5 TRBV27 - TGTGCCACCACAATTCAAGAGACCCAGTACTTC CATTIQETQYF
- TRBJ2-3 TRBV3-1/TRBV3-2 - TGTGCCAGCGCCAGGGGTGCGGCAGATACGCAGTATTTT CASARGAADTQYF
- TRBJ2-5 TRBV15 few TGTGCCACCAGCAGAGCAGGCATCCGGGGAGAGACCCAGTACTTC CATSRAGIRGETQYF
- TRBJ1-1 TRBV4-1 - TGCGCCAGCAGCCAACAGGGGACGGACACTGAAGCTTTCTTT CASSQQGTDTEAFF
TRBD2 TRBJ2-2 TRBV4-1 - TGCGCCAGCAGCCAAGGTCCCCTTTTAGCGGGGAGGAACACCGGGGAGCTGTTTTTT CASSQGPLLAGRNTGELFF
TRBD2 TRBJ2-7 TRBV6-5 - TGTGCCAGCAGTTACTCGGGTAGCGGGAGCTTCTACGAGCAGTACTTC CASSYSGSGSFYEQYF
TRBD1 TRBJ1-5 TRBV24-1 few TGTGCCACCAGTGATCCCGCGACAGGGAACAATCAGCCCCAGCATTTT CATSDPATGNNQPQHF
- TRBJ1-4 TRBV3-1/TRBV3-2 - TGTGCCAGCAGCCAAACAGGGAATACTAATGAAAAACTGTTTTTT CASSQTGNTNEKLFF